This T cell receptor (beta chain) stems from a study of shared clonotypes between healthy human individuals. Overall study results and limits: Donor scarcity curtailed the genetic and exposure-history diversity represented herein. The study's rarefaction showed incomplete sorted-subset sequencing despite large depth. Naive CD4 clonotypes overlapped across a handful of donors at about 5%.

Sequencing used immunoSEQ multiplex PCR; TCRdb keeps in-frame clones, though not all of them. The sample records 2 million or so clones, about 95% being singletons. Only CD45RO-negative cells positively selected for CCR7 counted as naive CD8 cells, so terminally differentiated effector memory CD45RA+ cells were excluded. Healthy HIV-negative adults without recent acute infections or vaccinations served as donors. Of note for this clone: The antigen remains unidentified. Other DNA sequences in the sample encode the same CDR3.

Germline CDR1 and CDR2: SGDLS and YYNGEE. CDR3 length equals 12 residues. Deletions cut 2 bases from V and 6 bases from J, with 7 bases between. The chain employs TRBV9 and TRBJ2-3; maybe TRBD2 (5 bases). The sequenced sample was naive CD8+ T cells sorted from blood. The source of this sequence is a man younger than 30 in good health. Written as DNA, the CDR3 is TGTGCCAGCAGCGTCGGGGTGGATACGCAGTATTTT. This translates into CASSVGVDTQYF. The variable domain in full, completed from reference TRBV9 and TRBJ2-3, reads DSGVTQTPKHLITATGQRVTLRCSPRSGDLSVYWYQQSLDQGLQFLIQYYNGEERAKGNILERFSAQQFPDLHSELNLSSLELGDSALYFCASSVGVDTQYFGPGTRLTVL.